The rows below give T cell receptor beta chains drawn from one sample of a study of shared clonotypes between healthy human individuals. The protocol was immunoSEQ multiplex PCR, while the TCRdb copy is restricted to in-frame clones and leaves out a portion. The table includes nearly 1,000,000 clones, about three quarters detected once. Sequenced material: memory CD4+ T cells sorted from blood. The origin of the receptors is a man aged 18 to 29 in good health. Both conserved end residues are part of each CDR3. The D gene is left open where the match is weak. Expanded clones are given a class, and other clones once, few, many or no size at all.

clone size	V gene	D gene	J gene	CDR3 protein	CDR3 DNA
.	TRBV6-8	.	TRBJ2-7	CARLRTCF	TGTGCCAGGCTACGTACTTGCTTC
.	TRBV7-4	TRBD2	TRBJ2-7	CASSLEGTSGAYEQYF	TGTGCCAGCAGCTTAGAGGGGACTAGCGGCGCCTACGAGCAGTACTTC
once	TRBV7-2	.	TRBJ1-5	CASSPGRENQPQHF	TGTGCCAGCAGCCCCGGACGGGAAAATCAGCCCCAGCATTTT
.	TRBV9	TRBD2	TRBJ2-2	CASSHGGLNTGELFF	TGTGCCAGCAGCCACGGGGGGTTGAACACCGGGGAGCTGTTTTTT
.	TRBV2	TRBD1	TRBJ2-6	CASSQDRAGANVLTF	TGTGCCAGCAGTCAGGACAGGGCTGGGGCCAACGTCCTGACTTTC
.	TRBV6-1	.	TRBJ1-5	CASSERGVNQPQHF	TGTGCCAGCAGTGAAAGGGGGGTTAATCAGCCCCAGCATTTT
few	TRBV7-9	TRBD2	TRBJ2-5	CASRSTSGGETQYF	TGTGCCAGCAGGTCGACTAGCGGGGGAGAGACCCAGTACTTC
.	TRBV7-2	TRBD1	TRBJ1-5	CASSEGTGSGQPQHF	TGTGCCAGCAGCGAGGGGACAGGGTCGGGGCAGCCCCAGCATTTT
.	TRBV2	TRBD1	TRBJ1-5	CASNTEDREANQPQHF	TGTGCCAGCAACACCGAGGACAGGGAGGCCAATCAGCCCCAGCATTTT
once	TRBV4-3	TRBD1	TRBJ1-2	CASSQSTGSNYGYTF	TGCGCCAGCAGCCAATCGACAGGGTCAAACTATGGCTACACCTTC
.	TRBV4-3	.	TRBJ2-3	CASSQDHGGSTQYF	TGCGCCAGCAGCCAAGACCATGGGGGGTCGACGCAGTATTTT
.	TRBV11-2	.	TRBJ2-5	CASSSGDIPQETQYF	TGTGCCAGCAGCTCAGGGGACATTCCACAAGAGACCCAGTACTTC
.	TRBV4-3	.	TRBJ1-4	CASSQDGYNEKLFF	TGCGCCAGCAGCCAAGATGGCTATAATGAAAAACTGTTTTTT
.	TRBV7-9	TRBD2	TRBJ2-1	CASSSVAGGPREQFF	TGTGCCAGCAGCTCTGTAGCGGGGGGGCCGCGGGAGCAGTTCTTC
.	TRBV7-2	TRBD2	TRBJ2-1	CASSHSGKIGGSDEQFF	TGTGCCAGCAGCCATTCAGGGAAGATCGGGGGGAGCGATGAGCAGTTCTTC
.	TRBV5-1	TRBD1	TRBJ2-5	CASSSGGEPQETQYF	TGCGCCAGCAGTTCAGGGGGCGAGCCCCAAGAGACCCAGTACTTC
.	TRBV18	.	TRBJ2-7	CASSPPSDPGYEQYF	TGTGCCAGCTCACCACCTTCGGATCCCGGCTACGAGCAGTACTTC
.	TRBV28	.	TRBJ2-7	CASKGTSYEQYF	TGTGCCAGCAAGGGGACCTCCTACGAGCAGTACTTC
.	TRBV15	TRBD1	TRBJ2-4	CATSRVGGRGNSLAKNIQYF	TGTGCCACCAGCAGAGTTGGTGGCAGGGGGAATTCCTTGGCCAAAAACATTCAGTACTTC
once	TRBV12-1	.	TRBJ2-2	CASSRDRGPPHGELFF	TGTGCCAGCAGCCGTGACAGGGGCCCCCCCCACGGGGAGCTGTTTTTT
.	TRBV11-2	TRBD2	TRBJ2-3	CASSSYPAGVDTQYF	TGTGCCAGCAGCTCGTATCCAGCGGGAGTAGATACGCAGTATTTT
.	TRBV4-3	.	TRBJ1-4	CASSQAWGGGEKLFF	TGCGCCAGCAGCCAAGCTTGGGGGGGAGGAGAAAAACTGTTTTTT
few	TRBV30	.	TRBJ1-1	CAWNRDMNTEAFF	TGTGCCTGGAACAGGGACATGAACACTGAAGCTTTCTTT
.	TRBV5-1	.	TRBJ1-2	CASSLDARYGYTF	TGCGCCAGCAGCTTGGACGCACGATATGGCTACACCTTC
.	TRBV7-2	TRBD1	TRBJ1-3	CASSRIQGTGNTIYF	TGTGCCAGCAGCCGCATACAGGGGACTGGAAACACCATATATTTT
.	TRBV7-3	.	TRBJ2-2	CASSPTGFNTGELFF	TGTGCCAGCAGTCCAACAGGGTTCAACACCGGGGAGCTGTTTTTT
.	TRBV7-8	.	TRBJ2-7	CASSLGGSGRGEQYF	TGTGCCAGCAGCTTAGGTGGAAGCGGAAGGGGCGAGCAGTACTTC
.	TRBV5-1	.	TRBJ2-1	CASSLAGPGAEQFF	TGCGCCAGCAGCTTGGCCGGGCCTGGGGCAGAGCAGTTCTTC
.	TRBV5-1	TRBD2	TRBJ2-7	CASSSSGGPSYEQYF	TGCGCCAGCAGTTCTAGCGGGGGGCCTTCCTACGAGCAGTACTTC
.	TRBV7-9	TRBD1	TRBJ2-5	CASSEGDRGAQETQYF	TGTGCCAGCAGCGAGGGGGACAGGGGAGCACAAGAGACCCAGTACTTC
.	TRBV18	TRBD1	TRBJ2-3	CASSPQRGGPSTDTQYF	TGTGCCAGCTCACCACAACGAGGGGGCCCTAGCACAGATACGCAGTATTTT
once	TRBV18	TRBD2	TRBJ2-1	CASSPPAGGPWNEQFF	TGTGCCAGCTCACCACCCGCGGGAGGGCCGTGGAATGAGCAGTTCTTC
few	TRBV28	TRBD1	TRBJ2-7	CATIGTGKYF	TGTGCCACCATTGGGACAGGGAAGTACTTC
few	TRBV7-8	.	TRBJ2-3	CASSLVNLAQDTQYF	TGTGCCAGCAGCTTAGTGAACCTAGCGCAGGATACGCAGTATTTT
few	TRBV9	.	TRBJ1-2	CASSSLTGNYGYTF	TGTGCCAGCAGTTCACTTACAGGGAACTATGGCTACACCTTC
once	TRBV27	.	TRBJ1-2	CASSPQEGYGYTF	TGTGCCAGCAGTCCCCAGGAAGGCTATGGCTACACCTTC
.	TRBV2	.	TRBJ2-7	CASSAGQAFAYEQYF	TGTGCCAGCAGTGCGGGGCAGGCCTTCGCCTACGAGCAGTACTTC